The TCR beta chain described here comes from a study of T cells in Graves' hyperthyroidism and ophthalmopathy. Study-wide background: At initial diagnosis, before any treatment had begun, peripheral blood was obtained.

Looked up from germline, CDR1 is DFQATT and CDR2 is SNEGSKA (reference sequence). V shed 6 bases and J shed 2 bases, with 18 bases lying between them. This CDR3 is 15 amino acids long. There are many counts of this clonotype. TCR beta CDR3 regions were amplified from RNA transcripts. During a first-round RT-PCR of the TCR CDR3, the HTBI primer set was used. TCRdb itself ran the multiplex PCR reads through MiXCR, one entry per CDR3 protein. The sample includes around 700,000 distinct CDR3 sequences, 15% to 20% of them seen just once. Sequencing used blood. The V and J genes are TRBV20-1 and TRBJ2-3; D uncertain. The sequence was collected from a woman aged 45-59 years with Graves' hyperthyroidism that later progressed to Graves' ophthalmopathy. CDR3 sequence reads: CSAPNLGLITDTQYF. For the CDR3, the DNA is TGCAGTGCGCCCAACCTAGGCCTGATCACAGATACGCAGTATTTT.